This TCR beta chain comes out of a study of molecular identifiers for immune sequencing clone quantification. Study observations and caveats: Spiked Jurkat TCR RNA equivalent to one cell reportedly surfaced among roughly 1 million naive cells. Clones that had above 20 RNA copies took up over 99% of effector molecules but under 1% in naive cells.

The CDR3 contains 14 residues. The germline V gene encodes CDR1 LNHDA and CDR2 SQIVND (reference sequence). V was pared by 9 bases and J by 0 bases, with 12 bases between. This clonotype showed up many times. Its antigen is not known. TCRdb called the PCR reads again in MiXCR, with one record for every CDR3 protein. The repertoire consists of about 640,000 distinct CDR3 sequences, with roughly 21% occurring once and the leading ten covering approximately 0.9%. A CD8+CD4-CCR7+CD45RA+ phenotype served as the sorting definition for naive CD8 T cells. Sequencing used naive CD8+ T cells from blood, with Jurkat cell RNA spiked in. As for subset: FACS-sorted CD8+CD4-CCR7+CD45RA+ naive T cells. The sequence was collected from a human donor in good health. Some libraries in this study had Jurkat cell RNA spiked in. The rearrangement joins TRBV19 to TRBJ2-1; D perhaps matches TRBD2 (5 bases). The CDR3 coding sequence is TGTGCCAGCAGCGTGGGGAGCTCCTACAATGAGCAGTTCTTC. Residues: CASSVGSSYNEQFF.